What follows are 28 T cell receptor beta chains derived from one specimen sequenced in a study of blood T cell repertoires in COVID-19. Data came from immunoSEQ multiplex PCR; TCRdb stores just in-frame clones and leaves some out. Of about 59,000 clones detected, around 73% appear once; the ten largest clones hold around 12%. Sequenced sample: peripheral blood. The receptors were sampled from a man older than 75 with acute or convalescent COVID-19.

CDR3 coding DNA: TGTGCCAGCAGTAAGGGACAGACGTATGGCTACACCTTC. Translation: CASSKGQTYGYTF. This sequence joins TRBV2 and TRBJ1-2, with TRBD1 matching 7 bases. Germline CDR1 is SNHLY and CDR2 is FYNNEI. The CDR3 is 13 residues long. The junction had 5 bases not matched to a gene; V was cut back by 5 bases and J by 5 bases.

This clone was seen a handful of times. V gene TRBV5-1 combines with J gene TRBJ1-1, with 8 bases fitting TRBD1. The V and J ends lost 2 bases and 7 bases, in that order; junction bases with no gene match: 7. This CDR3 is built from 14 residues. Germline values: CDR1 SGHRS, CDR2 YFSETQ. The CDR3 nucleotides read TGCGCCAGCAGCTTAGGACAGGGTCATGGTGAAGCTTTCTTT. Translated: CASSLGQGHGEAFF.

This chain links TRBV19 with TRBJ1-1; 11 positions agree with TRBD1. Germline assignment: CDR1 LNHDA and CDR2 SQIVND (reference sequence). The CDR3 consists of 16 residues. Trimming removed 0 bases from V and 5 bases from J; junction bases left unmatched: 5. CDR3 residues: CASSIDSGTGGTEAFF. In DNA form, the CDR3 reads TGTGCCAGTAGTATAGATAGCGGGACAGGGGGGACTGAAGCTTTCTTT.

In its sample, this clone was seen a few times. V usage is TRBV5-4 and J usage is TRBJ2-5; perhaps TRBD2 as D (6 bases). CDR3 size: 16 residues. V was shortened by 5 bases and J by 5 bases, with 22 bases between the two germline ends. Germline-derived CDR1 and CDR2 are SGHNT and YYREEE (reference sequence). This CDR3 is CASRSGGVGVRETQYF. The CDR3 DNA follows: TGTGCCAGCAGATCTGGAGGGGTGGGGGTTCGGGAGACCCAGTACTTC.

The V call is TRBV3-1 (or the pseudogene TRBV3-2), the J call TRBJ2-1, with 9 bases fitting TRBD2. V lost 7 bases, J lost 6 bases, and 4 bases stayed unmatched. This CDR3 spans 13 amino acids. Germline V gene lookup returns CDR1 LGHDT and CDR2 YNNKEL (reference sequence). The CDR3 sequence is CASTSGRTNEQFF. The CDR3 DNA reads TGTGCCAGCACCAGCGGGAGGACCAATGAGCAGTTCTTC.

In this sample, this clone turned up a few times. The chain has TRBV2 and TRBJ2-5; possibly TRBD1 for D (6 bases). Germline CDR1 reads SNHLY; CDR2 reads FYNNEI. Trimming took 9 bases from V and 4 from J, leaving 18 bases between them. The CDR3 has 14 residues. The CDR3 spells CASGGIQGTETQYF. CDR3 nucleotides: TGTGCCAGTGGGGGTATTCAGGGGACAGAGACCCAGTACTTC. The entire variable domain, with the rest obtained from reference TRBV2 and TRBJ2-5, is as follows: EPEVTQTPSHQVTQMGQEVILRCVPISNHLYFYWYRQILGQKVEFLVSFYNNEISEKSEIFDDQFSVERPDGSNFTLKIRSTKLEDSAMYFCASGGIQGTETQYFGPGTRLLVL.

The chain combines TRBV30 with TRBJ1-2, with D tentatively TRBD1 (5 bases). Trimming took off 0 bases at V and 7 bases at J, with 12 bases between the two ends. CDR3 length: 13 residues. The germline CDR1 and CDR2 sequences are GTSNPN and SVGIG (reference sequence). The chain's CDR3 is CAWSVGSGSGYTF. In DNA form, the CDR3 reads TGTGCCTGGAGTGTTGGCTCAGGGTCTGGCTACACCTTC.

As for this clone: An end of the junction does not agree with germline; a read error may underlie this. The rearrangement joins TRBV15 to TRBJ1-2; 10 bases are shared with TRBD1. CDR1 is LNHNV and CDR2 is YYDKDF in the germline V gene (reference sequence). The CDR3 runs 17 residues. CDR3 in DNA: TGTGCCACCAGCAGAAAACCGGGACAGGGGCTCCACTACGGCTACACCTTC. This gives the protein CATSRKPGQGLHYGYTF.

This sequence joins TRBV6-5 and TRBJ2-1, with 8 bases fitting TRBD2. Looked up from germline, CDR1 is MNHEY and CDR2 is SVGAGI. The CDR3 extends over 15 amino acids. J was trimmed by 5 bases and V by 0 bases; bases with no gene match: 3. The chain's CDR3 is CASSYSRGGNNEQFF. Written as DNA, the CDR3 is TGTGCCAGCAGTTACTCCCGCGGGGGGAACAATGAGCAGTTCTTC.

In DNA form, the CDR3 reads TGTGCCAGCAGCTTATGGCAGGGGAATCAGCCCCAGCATTTT. It specifies CASSLWQGNQPQHF. The chain couples TRBV7-2 to TRBJ1-5, with a weak D call TRBD1 (6 bases). Between the trimmed V and J ends, which lost 2 bases and 4 bases, there was a span of 9 bases. CDR1 and CDR2 (germline): SGHTA, FQGNSA. The length of the CDR3 is 14 residues.

The chain couples TRBV7-2 to TRBJ2-5, with TRBD1 matching over 7 bases. CDR3 length: 15 residues. Germline lookup yields CDR1 SGHTA and CDR2 FQGNSA. The V gene end was trimmed by 3 bases and the J gene end by 1 base; junction bases not matched to a gene: 5. DNA for the CDR3: TGTGCCAGCAGCTTGCTGGACAGGCCCCAAGAGACCCAGTACTTC. This encodes CASSLLDRPQETQYF.

This rearrangement joins TRBV19 to TRBJ1-5, with 9 positions matching TRBD1. V trimming: 3 bases; J trimming: 7 bases; junction bases outside the gene matches: 10. Germline V gene lookup returns CDR1 LNHDA and CDR2 SQIVND (reference sequence). The CDR3 sequence is 16 residues long. The CDR3 reads CASSIFLGQGQQPQHF. The CDR3 DNA follows: TGTGCCAGTAGTATCTTCCTCGGACAGGGGCAACAGCCCCAGCATTTT.

With respect to this clone: The junction departs from germline at one end; a sequencing error may be responsible. The chain employs TRBV7-7 and TRBJ2-5; TRBD2 is a possible D gene (5 bases). The CDR3 length is 13 residues. Germline V gene lookup returns CDR1 SSHAT and CDR2 FNYEAQ (reference sequence). The CDR3 protein is CASSSGMAETQYF. The CDR3 nucleotides read TGTGCTAGCAGCTCCGGGATGGCGGAGACCCAGTACTTC.

V usage is TRBV6-1 and J usage is TRBJ2-1, with D possibly being TRBD1 (6 bases). Per the germline V gene, CDR1 is MNHNS and CDR2 is SASEGT. With 3 bases removed from V and 3 bases from J, the gap between germline ends came to 15 bases. This CDR3 is built from 16 residues. The CDR3 nucleotides are TGTGCCAGCAGTGACAGGGGCCGCCTACTCTACAATGAGCAGTTCTTC. Translating it yields CASSDRGRLLYNEQFF.

This clone was picked up one time. Written as DNA, the CDR3 is TGTGCCATCAGTGAGTCCCCAGCGGGAGCCCTTTATACGCAGTATTTT. It translates to CAISESPAGALYTQYF. This chain joins TRBV10-3 and TRBJ2-3, with 8 bases fitting TRBD2. Germline CDR1 is ENHRY and CDR2 is SYGVKD. The trim removed 0 bases at V and 7 bases at J, leaving 9 bases unmatched. This CDR3 is 16 amino acids long.

This clone came up a few times. J is TRBJ1-5 and V is TRBV4-1; D gene ambiguous. The CDR3 loop spans 17 amino acids. Per germline, CDR1 MGHRA and CDR2 YSYEKL. Trimming pared 1 base from V and 0 bases from J, leaving 13 bases between. The CDR3 bases are TGCGCCAGCAGCCAAGTCTTTAGCCGATTTAGCAATCAGCCCCAGCATTTT. This codes for CASSQVFSRFSNQPQHF.

V usage is TRBV19 and J usage is TRBJ2-3, with D maybe TRBD2 (5 bases). The CDR3 spans 13 residues. V was trimmed by 8 bases and J by 0 bases, leaving 9 bases between them. From germline, CDR1 is LNHDA and CDR2 SQIVND (reference sequence). CDR3 loop: CASRERSTDTQYF. The CDR3 region has the DNA TGTGCCAGTCGGGAAAGGAGCACAGATACGCAGTATTTT.

This clone was seen a few times. This chain uses TRBV6-5 with TRBJ1-1, with 8 bases fitting TRBD1. Germline-derived CDR1 and CDR2 are MNHEY and SVGAGI. The CDR3 is 16 amino acids. V dropped 4 bases and J dropped 1; count of bases not matched to a gene: 8. For the CDR3, the DNA is TGTGCCAGCAGTTCAGGGGGCCAGTCCGGGAACACTGAAGCTTTCTTT. Translation gives CASSSGGQSGNTEAFF.

V usage is TRBV6-5 and J usage is TRBJ1-6; D remains ambiguous. This CDR3 has 15 residues. Between the trimmed V and J ends, which lost 4 bases and 7 bases, there was a span of 14 bases. CDR1 and CDR2 from the germline V gene are MNHEY and SVGAGI. The CDR3 loop is CASSSLSPRNSPLHF. The CDR3 DNA follows: TGTGCCAGCAGTTCCCTCTCCCCGCGGAATTCACCCCTCCACTTT.

The chain uses TRBV29-1 and TRBJ2-7, with 7 bases aligning to TRBD1. Trimming cost V 4 bases and J 1 base; bases outside gene matches: 1. CDR3 length equals 12 residues. Germline loops: CDR1 SQVTM, CDR2 ANQGSEA. The CDR3 sequence is CSVAGQSYEQYF. The CDR3 coding sequence is TGCAGCGTTGCGGGACAGTCCTACGAGCAGTACTTC.

The rearrangement uses TRBV19 and TRBJ2-5; TRBD2 aligns across 8 bases. J was trimmed by 1 base and V by 4 bases; bases with no gene match: 5. Germline loops: CDR1 LNHDA, CDR2 SQIVND (reference sequence). There are 15 residues in the CDR3. The CDR3 sequence: CASSRSGSPQETQYF. Here the CDR3 DNA reads TGTGCCAGTAGTAGGAGCGGGAGCCCCCAAGAGACCCAGTACTTC. Full variable domain (outside the CDR3, taken from reference TRBV19 and TRBJ2-5): DGGITQSPKYLFRKEGQNVTLSCEQNLNHDAMYWYRQDPGQGLRLIYYSQIVNDFQKGDIAEGYSVSREKKESFPLTVTSAQKNPTAFYLCASSRSGSPQETQYFGPGTRLLVL.

The genes are TRBV19 and TRBJ2-5, with 7 nucleotides matching TRBD2. The CDR3 has 14 residues. The trim removed 6 bases at V and 0 bases at J, leaving 4 bases unmatched. Germline V gene data show CDR1 as LNHDA and CDR2 as SQIVND (reference sequence). CDR3 nucleotide sequence: TGTGCCAGTAGACTCAGCGGGAACCAAGAGACCCAGTACTTC. The encoded protein is CASRLSGNQETQYF.

The chain combines TRBV5-1 with TRBJ1-1; D may be TRBD1 (6 bases). There are 16 residues in the CDR3. Trimming took off 1 base at V and 1 base at J, with 14 bases between the two ends. Germline lookup yields CDR1 SGHRS and CDR2 YFSETQ. The CDR3 region is CASSLIGGRTNTEAFF. CDR3 DNA sequence: TGCGCCAGCAGCTTGATAGGGGGACGGACGAACACTGAAGCTTTCTTT.

This clone was seen a handful of times. The J gene is TRBJ1-2, the V gene TRBV18, with D possibly TRBD1 on 6 matching bases. CDR3 length equals 14 residues. The V end lost 1 base, the J end lost 1 base, and 7 bases lay between the germline ends. Germline CDR1 reads KGHSH; CDR2 reads LQKENI. In DNA form, the CDR3 reads TGTGCCAGCTCACCACGACAGGATAACTATGGCTACACCTTC. Translation: CASSPRQDNYGYTF.

This chain joins TRBV11-2 and TRBJ1-4; TRBD1 might be the D (6 bases). The germline V and J ends were trimmed by 5 bases and 0 bases, with 10 bases remaining between them. CDR1 and CDR2 from the germline V gene are SGHAT and FQNNGV. CDR3 length equals 15 residues. CDR3 coding DNA: TGTGCCAGCAGCAAAGGACAGACAACTAATGAAAAACTGTTTTTT. Translating it yields CASSKGQTTNEKLFF.

This clone was detected only once. The chain combines TRBV5-1 with TRBJ2-7, with 8 bases matching TRBD2. Germline V CDR1 and CDR2: SGHRS, YFSETQ. Losses at the gene ends were 2 bases for V and 3 bases for J; bases not matched to a gene: 1. The CDR3 is 13 amino acids. The CDR3 region has the DNA TGCGCCAGCAGCTTCGGGGGGGACTACGAGCAGTACTTC. Residues: CASSFGGDYEQYF.

V and J are TRBV30 and TRBJ1-5; TRBD1 agrees at 8 bases. Trimming cost V 2 bases and J 7 bases; bases outside gene matches: 4. The CDR3 is made up of 13 amino acids. CDR1 is GTSNPN, CDR2 SVGIG, per germline (reference sequence). The CDR3: CAWSQGAGQPQHF. In DNA, the CDR3 is TGTGCCTGGAGTCAGGGGGCTGGGCAGCCCCAGCATTTT.

CDR3 nucleotide sequence: TGTGCCAGCCGGACAGTAGCTAACTATGGCTACACCTTC. Its translation is CASRTVANYGYTF. The V and J genes are TRBV2 and TRBJ1-2, with D possibly being TRBD1 (6 bases). Per germline, CDR1 SNHLY and CDR2 FYNNEI. Trimming left V 8 bases short and J 0 bases short, with 10 bases between. The CDR3 extends over 13 amino acids.